This T cell receptor beta chain was sequenced in a study of blood T cell repertoires in COVID-19. As for the study in general: PBMCs, B-cell-depleted T cells, or T cells were the source of the cDNA or gDNA that made up the material.

This CDR3 has 13 amino acids. V was trimmed by 0 bases and J by 7 bases, leaving 9 bases between them. The V gene's germline CDR1 is LGHNA and CDR2 YNFKEQ. Libraries were prepared by immunoSEQ multiplex PCR; TCRdb keeps only in-frame clonotypes and omits some of them. The table shows 80,000 to 100,000 clones, with 70% to 90% occurring only once. The clonotype was recovered from a human donor in a cohort sampled during active COVID-19. The chain combines TRBV4-2 with TRBJ1-1, with D perhaps matching TRBD1 (5 bases). The sequencing sample was made of peripheral blood. The CDR3 is CASSQDRGSEAFF. CDR3 coding DNA: TGTGCCAGCAGCCAAGATCGGGGGAGTGAAGCTTTCTTT.